The TCR beta chain described here comes from a study of control samples from healthy donors and cancer patients. The CDR3 contains 16 residues. The V end lost 2 bases, the J end lost 7 bases, and 15 bases lay between the germline ends. Germline-derived CDR1 and CDR2 are SGHTA and FQGTGA. Clones were sequenced by immunoSEQ multiplex PCR, and TCRdb holds only the in-frame ones, with some missing. The table has about 130,000 clones, about 93% seen once. The receptor was derived from a man in his fifties with head and neck cancer. The source material was PBMCs. The rearrangement joins TRBV7-3 to TRBJ1-6; unclear D gene. This chain's CDR3 is CASSLSAPGGNSPLHF. CDR3 nucleotide sequence: TGTGCCAGCAGCTTATCCGCCCCGGGAGGCAATTCACCCCTCCACTTT.